A single sample is the source of the 8 T cell receptor beta chains below, sequenced in a study of response to subunit inactivated influenza vaccine. TCRdb reprocessed the RT-PCR reads via MiXCR and lists one record per CDR3 protein. The repertoire holds 650,000 to 800,000 distinct CDR3 sequences, with approximately 18% as singletons. The input for sequencing was PBMCs from blood, taken about 5 days after vaccination. Every receptor here comes from a man aged 45 to 65 who received an inactivated influenza vaccine.

This clonotype was recorded many times. The chain carries TRBV12-3 or TRBV12-4 and TRBJ2-7; D might be TRBD1 or TRBD2, each matching 7 bases. V was cut by 3 bases and J by 0 bases, with 12 bases left in between. This CDR3 comprises 15 residues. The CDR3 sequence is CASSFGRGGSYEQYF. The DNA of the CDR3 is TGTGCCAGCAGTTTTGGCAGGGGGGGCTCCTACGAGCAGTACTTC.

This clonotype came up many times. This rearrangement joins TRBV12-3 or TRBV12-4 to TRBJ2-7, with TRBD1 matching over 7 bases. V trimming: 6 bases; J trimming: 3 bases; junction bases outside the gene matches: 5. The CDR3 contains 13 residues. CDR3 loop: CASSLGQIYEQYF. The DNA for the CDR3 is TGTGCCAGCAGCCTGGGACAGATCTACGAGCAGTACTTC.

This clonotype was counted many times. The chain is built from TRBV4-3 and TRBJ1-4; 7 nucleotides match TRBD1. The V gene end was trimmed by 4 bases and the J gene end by 5 bases; junction bases not matched to a gene: 4. Germline CDR1 is LGHNA and CDR2 is YSLEER. The CDR3 totals 14 residues. Here the CDR3 DNA reads TGCGCCAGCAGCCCAGGGGGGATAAATGAAAAACTGTTTTTT. It translates to CASSPGGINEKLFF.

As for this clonotype: The junction departs from germline at one end; a sequencing error may be responsible. V gene TRBV2 combines with J gene TRBJ2-7; D may be TRBD1 or TRBD2 (5 bases each). The CDR3 contains 13 residues. Germline V gene lookup returns CDR1 SNHLY and CDR2 FYNNEI. This CDR3 reads CASTGPSSYEQYF. The CDR3 DNA reads TGTGCCAGCACGGGGCCGAGCTCCTACGAGCAGTATTTC.

This chain connects TRBV5-1 to TRBJ2-7, with a possible D match to TRBD2 (6 bases). V gave up 5 bases and J gave up 2 bases, with 14 bases separating them. The CDR3 has 14 amino acids. CDR1 is SGHRS, CDR2 YFSETQ, per germline. For the CDR3, the DNA is TGCGCCAGCAGTTCATCGGGGGTCCCCTACGAGCAGTACTTC. Residues: CASSSSGVPYEQYF. Full variable domain (rest looked up from reference TRBV5-1 and TRBJ2-7): KAGVTQTPRYLIKTRGQQVTLSCSPISGHRSVSWYQQTPGQGLQFLFEYFSETQRNKGNFPGRFSGRQFSNSRSEMNVSTLELGDSALYLCASSSSGVPYEQYFGPGTRLTVT.

The V call is TRBV3-1, the J call TRBJ2-5, with D unresolved. Trimming cost V 0 bases and J 1 base, with 15 bases left between them. Looked up from germline, CDR1 is LGHDT and CDR2 is YNNKEL (reference sequence). This CDR3 contains 17 residues. The chain's CDR3 is CASSQDLGSITQETQYF. CDR3 sequence (DNA): TGTGCCAGCAGCCAAGATCTGGGGTCTATCACCCAAGAGACCCAGTACTTC.

As to this clonotype: It may be a read error: a sequence one base away is much more abundant. The conserved final phenylalanine or tryptophan is absent from the CDR3, which likely points to a read error. This chain connects TRBV28 to TRBJ2-3; D may be TRBD1 (6 bases). The CDR3 consists of 16 residues. Germline V gives CDR1 MDHEN, CDR2 SYDVKM. V gave up 6 bases and J gave up 6 bases, with 22 bases separating them. The DNA for the CDR3 is TGTGCCAGCAGCCCCGTGGACAGCGGACTGTTGGATACGCAGTATTTA. It specifies CASSPVDSGLLDTQYL.

This clonotype was picked up one time. The chain couples TRBV5-1 to TRBJ2-5, with D tentatively TRBD1 or TRBD2 (5 bases each). V lost 2 bases and J 1 base, leaving 15 bases between the germline ends. Germline-derived CDR1 and CDR2 are SGHRS and YFSETQ. This CDR3 is 16 amino acids long. The CDR3 region is CASSLFRDPGQETQYF. The CDR3, as DNA: TGCGCCAGCAGCTTATTCCGGGACCCCGGCCAAGAGACCCAGTACTTC.